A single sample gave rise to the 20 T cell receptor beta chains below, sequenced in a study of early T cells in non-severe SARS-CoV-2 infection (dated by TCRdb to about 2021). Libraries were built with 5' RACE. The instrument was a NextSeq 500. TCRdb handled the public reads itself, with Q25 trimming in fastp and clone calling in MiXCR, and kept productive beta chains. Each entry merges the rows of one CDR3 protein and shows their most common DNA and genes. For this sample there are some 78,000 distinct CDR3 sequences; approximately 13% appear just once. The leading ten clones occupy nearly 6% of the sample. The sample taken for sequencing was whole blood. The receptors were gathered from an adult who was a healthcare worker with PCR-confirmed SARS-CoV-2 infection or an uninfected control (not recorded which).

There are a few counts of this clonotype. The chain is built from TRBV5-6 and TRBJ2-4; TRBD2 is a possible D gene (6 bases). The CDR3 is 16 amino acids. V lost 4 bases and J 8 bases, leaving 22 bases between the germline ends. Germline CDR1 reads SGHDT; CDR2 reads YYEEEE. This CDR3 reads CASSLRTGAWRDIQYF. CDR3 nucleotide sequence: TGTGCCAGCAGCCTACGGACCGGAGCCTGGAGGGACATTCAGTACTTC. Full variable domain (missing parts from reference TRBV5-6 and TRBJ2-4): DAGVTQSPTHLIKTRGQQVTLRCSPKSGHDTVSWYQQALGQGPQFIFQYYEEEERQRGNFPDRFSGHQFPNYSSELNVNALLLGDSALYLCASSLRTGAWRDIQYFGAGTRLSVL.

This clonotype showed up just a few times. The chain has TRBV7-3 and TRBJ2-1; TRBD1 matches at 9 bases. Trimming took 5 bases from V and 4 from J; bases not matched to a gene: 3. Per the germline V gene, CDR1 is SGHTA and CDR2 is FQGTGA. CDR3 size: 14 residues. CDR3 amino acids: CASSRQGGYNEQFF. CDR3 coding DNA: TGTGCCAGCAGCAGACAGGGGGGTTACAATGAGCAGTTCTTC.

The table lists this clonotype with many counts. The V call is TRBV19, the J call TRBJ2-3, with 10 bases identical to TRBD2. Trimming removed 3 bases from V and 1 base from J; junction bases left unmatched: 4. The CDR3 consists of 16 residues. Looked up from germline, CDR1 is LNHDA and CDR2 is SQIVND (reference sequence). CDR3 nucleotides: TGTGCCAGTAGTATCAGGAGCGGGAGGGGCACAGATACGCAGTATTTT. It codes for CASSIRSGRGTDTQYF.

In DNA form, the CDR3 reads TGTGCCAGCAGCGTTGGCAGCCCGTATCCCACCGGGGAGCTGTTTTTT. This translates into CASSVGSPYPTGELFF. This chain connects TRBV9 to TRBJ2-2; D unresolved. The CDR3 contains 16 residues. The germline V and J ends were trimmed by 2 bases and 4 bases, with 15 bases remaining between them. Germline CDR1 reads SGDLS; CDR2 reads YYNGEE.

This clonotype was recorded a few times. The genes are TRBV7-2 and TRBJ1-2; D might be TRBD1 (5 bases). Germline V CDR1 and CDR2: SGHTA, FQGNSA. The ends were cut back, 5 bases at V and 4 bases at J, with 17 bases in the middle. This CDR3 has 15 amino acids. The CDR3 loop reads CASSRRDSGSYGYTF. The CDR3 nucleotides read TGTGCCAGCAGCCGCCGAGACAGCGGGTCCTATGGCTACACCTTC.

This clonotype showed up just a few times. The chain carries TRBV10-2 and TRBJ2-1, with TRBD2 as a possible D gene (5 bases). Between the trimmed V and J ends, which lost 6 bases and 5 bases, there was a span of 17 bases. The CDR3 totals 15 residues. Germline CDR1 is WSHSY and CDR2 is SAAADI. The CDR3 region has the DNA TGCGCCAGCAGACCCACGTCGGGGTCCCACAATGAGCAGTTCTTC. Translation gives CASRPTSGSHNEQFF.

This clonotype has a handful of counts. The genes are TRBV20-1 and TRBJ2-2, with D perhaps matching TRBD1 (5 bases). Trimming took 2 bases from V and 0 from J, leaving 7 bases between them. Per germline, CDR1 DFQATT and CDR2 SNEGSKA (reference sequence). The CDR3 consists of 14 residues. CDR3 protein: CSARQGTNTGELFF. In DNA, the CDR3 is TGCAGTGCTAGACAGGGAACGAACACCGGGGAGCTGTTTTTT.

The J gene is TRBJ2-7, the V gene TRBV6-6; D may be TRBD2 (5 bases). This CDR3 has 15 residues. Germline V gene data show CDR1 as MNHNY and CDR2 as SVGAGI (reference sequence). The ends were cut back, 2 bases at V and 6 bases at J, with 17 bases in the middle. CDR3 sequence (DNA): TGTGCCAGCAGTTACCCGACCCTAGCCCCCAGCGAGCAGTACTTC. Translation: CASSYPTLAPSEQYF.

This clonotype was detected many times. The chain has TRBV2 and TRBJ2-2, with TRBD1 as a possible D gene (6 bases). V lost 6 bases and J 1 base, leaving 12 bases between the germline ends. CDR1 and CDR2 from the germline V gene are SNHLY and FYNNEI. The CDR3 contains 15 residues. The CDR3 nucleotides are TGTGCCAGCAGGGGACACATCCTGAACACCGGGGAGCTGTTTTTT. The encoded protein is CASRGHILNTGELFF.

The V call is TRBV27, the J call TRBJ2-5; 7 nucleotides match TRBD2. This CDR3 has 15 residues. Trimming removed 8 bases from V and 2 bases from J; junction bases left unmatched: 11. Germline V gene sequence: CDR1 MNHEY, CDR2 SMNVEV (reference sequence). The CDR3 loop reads CASRIFGGSQETQYF. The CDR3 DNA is TGTGCCAGCCGCATTTTCGGGGGGAGTCAAGAGACCCAGTACTTC.

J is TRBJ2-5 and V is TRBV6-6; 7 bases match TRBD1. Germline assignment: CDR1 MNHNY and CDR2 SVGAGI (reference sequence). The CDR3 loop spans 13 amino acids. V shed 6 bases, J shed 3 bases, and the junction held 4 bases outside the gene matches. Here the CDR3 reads CASRPTGEETQYF. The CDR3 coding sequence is TGTGCCAGCAGGCCTACAGGGGAAGAGACCCAGTACTTC.

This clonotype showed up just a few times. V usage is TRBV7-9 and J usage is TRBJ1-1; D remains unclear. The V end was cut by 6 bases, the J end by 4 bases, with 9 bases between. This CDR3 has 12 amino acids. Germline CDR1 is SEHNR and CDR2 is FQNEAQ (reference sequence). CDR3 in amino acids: CASRLGGTEAFF. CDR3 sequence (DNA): TGTGCCAGCAGGTTGGGTGGCACTGAAGCTTTCTTT. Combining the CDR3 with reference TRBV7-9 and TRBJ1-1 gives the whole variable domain DTGVSQNPRHKITKRGQNVTFRCDPISEHNRLYWYRQTLGQGPEFLTYFQNEAQLEKSRLLSDRFSAERPKGSFSTLEIQRTEQGDSAMYLCASRLGGTEAFFGQGTRLTVV.

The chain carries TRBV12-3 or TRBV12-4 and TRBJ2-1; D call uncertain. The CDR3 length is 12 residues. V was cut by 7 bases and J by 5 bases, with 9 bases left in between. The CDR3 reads CASTLNHNEQFF. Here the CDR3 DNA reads TGTGCCAGCACCCTAAATCACAATGAGCAGTTCTTC.

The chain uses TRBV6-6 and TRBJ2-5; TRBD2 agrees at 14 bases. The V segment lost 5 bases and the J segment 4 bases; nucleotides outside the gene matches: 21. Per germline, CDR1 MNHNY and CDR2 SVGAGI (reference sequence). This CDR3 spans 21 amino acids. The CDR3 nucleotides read TGTGCCAGCAGTCACCCAGAACCCGGGACTAGCGGGGGCCTTTGGCGAGAGACCCAGTACTTC. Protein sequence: CASSHPEPGTSGGLWRETQYF.

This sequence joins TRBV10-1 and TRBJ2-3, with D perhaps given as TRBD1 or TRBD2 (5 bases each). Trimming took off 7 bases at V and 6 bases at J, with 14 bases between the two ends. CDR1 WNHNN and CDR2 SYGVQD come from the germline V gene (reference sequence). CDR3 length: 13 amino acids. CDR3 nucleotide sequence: TGCGCCAGCACCGGGGCCTCTGGGGATACGCAGTATTTT. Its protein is CASTGASGDTQYF.

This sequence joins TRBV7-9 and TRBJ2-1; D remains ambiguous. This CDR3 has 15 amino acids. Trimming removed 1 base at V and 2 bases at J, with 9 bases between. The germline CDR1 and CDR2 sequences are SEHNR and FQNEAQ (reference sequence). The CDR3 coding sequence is TGTGCCAGCAGCTTAGTAGGACGGGCCTACAATGAGCAGTTCTTC. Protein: CASSLVGRAYNEQFF.

CDR3 in amino acids: CASVGGWGGMNTEAFF. The CDR3 DNA sequence: TGTGCCAGCGTCGGCGGATGGGGGGGAATGAACACTGAAGCTTTCTTT. The chain carries TRBV12-3 or TRBV12-4 and TRBJ1-1; perhaps TRBD1 as D (5 bases). The CDR3 consists of 16 residues. V dropped 8 bases and J dropped 0 bases, with 19 bases sitting between them.

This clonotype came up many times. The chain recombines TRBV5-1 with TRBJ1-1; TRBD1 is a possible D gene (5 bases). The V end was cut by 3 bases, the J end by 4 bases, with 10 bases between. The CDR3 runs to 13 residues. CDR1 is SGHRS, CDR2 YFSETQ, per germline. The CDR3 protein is CASSSPGTTEAFF. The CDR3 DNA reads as TGCGCCAGCAGCTCCCCCGGGACCACTGAAGCTTTCTTT.

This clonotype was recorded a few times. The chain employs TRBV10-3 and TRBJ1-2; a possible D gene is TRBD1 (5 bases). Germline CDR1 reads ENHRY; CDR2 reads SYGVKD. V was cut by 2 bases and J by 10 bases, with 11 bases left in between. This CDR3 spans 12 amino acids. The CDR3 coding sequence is TGTGCCATCAGTGAGCTGGGACGTAACTACACCTTC. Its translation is CAISELGRNYTF.

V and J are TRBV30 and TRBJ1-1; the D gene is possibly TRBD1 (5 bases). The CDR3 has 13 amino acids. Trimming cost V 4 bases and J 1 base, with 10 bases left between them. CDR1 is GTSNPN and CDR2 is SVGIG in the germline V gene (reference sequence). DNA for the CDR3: TGTGCCTGGACCTTGCAGGGGAACACTGAAGCTTTCTTT. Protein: CAWTLQGNTEAFF.